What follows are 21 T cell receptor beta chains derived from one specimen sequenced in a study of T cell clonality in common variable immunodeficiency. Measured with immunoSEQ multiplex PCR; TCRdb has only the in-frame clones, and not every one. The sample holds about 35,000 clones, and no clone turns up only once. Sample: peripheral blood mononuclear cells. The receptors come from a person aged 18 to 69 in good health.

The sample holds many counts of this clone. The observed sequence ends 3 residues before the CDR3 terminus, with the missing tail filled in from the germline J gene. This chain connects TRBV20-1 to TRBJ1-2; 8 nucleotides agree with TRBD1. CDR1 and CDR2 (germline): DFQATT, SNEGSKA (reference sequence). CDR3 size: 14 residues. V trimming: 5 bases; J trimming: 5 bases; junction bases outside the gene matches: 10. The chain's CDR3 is CSASEDREGYGYTF. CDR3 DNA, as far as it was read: TGCAGTGCTTCAGAGGACAGGGAAGGGTATGGC.

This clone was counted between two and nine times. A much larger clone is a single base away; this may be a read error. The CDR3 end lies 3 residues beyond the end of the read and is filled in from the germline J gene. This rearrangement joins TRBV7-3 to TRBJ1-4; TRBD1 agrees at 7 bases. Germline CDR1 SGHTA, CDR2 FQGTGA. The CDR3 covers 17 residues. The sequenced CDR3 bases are TGTGCCAGCAGCTTAACAGGGGGCGCTTCTGGGGCCAACGTA. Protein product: CASSLTGGASGANV. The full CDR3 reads CASSLTGGASGANVLFF.

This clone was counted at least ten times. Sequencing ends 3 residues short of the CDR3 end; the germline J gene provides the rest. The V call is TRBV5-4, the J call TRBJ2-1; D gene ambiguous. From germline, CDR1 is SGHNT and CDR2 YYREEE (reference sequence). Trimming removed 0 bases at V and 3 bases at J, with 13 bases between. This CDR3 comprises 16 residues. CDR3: CASSLGRSRHYNEQFF. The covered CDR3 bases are TGTGCCAGCAGCTTGGGAAGGAGCCGACACTACAATGAG.

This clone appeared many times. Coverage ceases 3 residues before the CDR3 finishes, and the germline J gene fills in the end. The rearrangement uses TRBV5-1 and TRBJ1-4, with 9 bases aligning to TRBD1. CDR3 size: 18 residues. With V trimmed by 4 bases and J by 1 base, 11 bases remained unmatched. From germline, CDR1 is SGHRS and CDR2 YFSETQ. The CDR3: CASSRRQGGTRTNEKLFF. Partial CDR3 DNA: TGCGCCAGCAGCCGCAGACAGGGGGGTACTCGAACTAATGAAAAA.

The part of the CDR3 DNA that was read is TGTGCCAGCTCACCTGGACTAGCGGGGGGGCCTAAGAATGAG. Its translation: CASSPGLAGGPKNE. The whole CDR3 sequence is CASSPGLAGGPKNEQFF. This chain joins TRBV18 and TRBJ2-1; 15 nucleotides match TRBD2. From the germline J gene comes the end of the CDR3, since the read stops 3 residues before it. V trimming: 3 bases; J trimming: 7 bases; junction bases outside the gene matches: 7. CDR3 length: 17 residues. The germline V gene encodes CDR1 KGHSH and CDR2 LQKENI.

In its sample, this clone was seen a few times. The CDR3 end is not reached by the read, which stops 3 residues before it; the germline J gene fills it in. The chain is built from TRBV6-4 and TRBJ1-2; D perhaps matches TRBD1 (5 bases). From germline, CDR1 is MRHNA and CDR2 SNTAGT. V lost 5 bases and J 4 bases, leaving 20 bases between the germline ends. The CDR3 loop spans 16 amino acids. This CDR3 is CASSRQPLQPSYGYTF. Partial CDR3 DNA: TGTGCCAGCAGTCGACAGCCTCTTCAGCCCTCCTATGGC.

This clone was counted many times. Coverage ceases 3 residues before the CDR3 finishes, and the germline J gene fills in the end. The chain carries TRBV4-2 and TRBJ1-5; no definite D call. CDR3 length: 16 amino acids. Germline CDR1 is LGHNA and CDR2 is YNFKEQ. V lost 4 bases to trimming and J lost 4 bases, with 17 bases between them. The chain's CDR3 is CASSRDPAQLNQPQHF. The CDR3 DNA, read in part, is TGTGCCAGCAGCCGAGATCCCGCCCAACTAAATCAGCCC.

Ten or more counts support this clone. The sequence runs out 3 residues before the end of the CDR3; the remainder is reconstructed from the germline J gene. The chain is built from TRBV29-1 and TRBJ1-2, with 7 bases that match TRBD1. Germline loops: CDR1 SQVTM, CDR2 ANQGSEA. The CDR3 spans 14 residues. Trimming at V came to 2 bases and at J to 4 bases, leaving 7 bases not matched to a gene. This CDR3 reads CSVEPRTGIYGYTF. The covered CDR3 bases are TGCAGCGTTGAACCAAGGACAGGAATCTATGGC.

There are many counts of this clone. The covered CDR3 bases are TGTGCCAGTAGTCTTACTTCCAGGGGAAAAATGAACACTGAA. It translates to CASSLTSRGKMNTE. The whole CDR3 region reads CASSLTSRGKMNTEAFF. This chain joins TRBV19 and TRBJ1-1, with a weak D call TRBD1 (6 bases). The read gets to within 3 residues of the CDR3 end, and the germline J gene fills in the rest. This CDR3 region has 17 residues. From germline, CDR1 is LNHDA and CDR2 SQIVND (reference sequence). The V end lost 5 bases, the J end lost 0 bases, and 19 bases lay between the germline ends.

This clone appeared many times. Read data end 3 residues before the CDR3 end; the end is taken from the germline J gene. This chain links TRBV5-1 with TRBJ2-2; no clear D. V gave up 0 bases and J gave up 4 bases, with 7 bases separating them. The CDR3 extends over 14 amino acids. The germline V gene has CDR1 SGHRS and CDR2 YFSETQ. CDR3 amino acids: CASSLEVVTGELFF. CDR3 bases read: TGCGCCAGCAGCTTGGAGGTCGTCACCGGGGAG.

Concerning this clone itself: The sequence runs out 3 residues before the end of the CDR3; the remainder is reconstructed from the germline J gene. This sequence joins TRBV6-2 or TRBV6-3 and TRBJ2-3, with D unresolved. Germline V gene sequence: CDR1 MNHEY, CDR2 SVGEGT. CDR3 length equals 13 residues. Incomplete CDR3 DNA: TGTGCCAGCAGGAGGAATTGGGCTGAGACG. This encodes CASRRNWAET. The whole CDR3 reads CASRRNWAETQYF.

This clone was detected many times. The sequenced CDR3 bases are TGCGCCAGCAGCTCCCAGGCGAACACTGAA. Residues: CASSSQANTE. The CDR3 reads in full as CASSSQANTEAFF. The V and J genes are TRBV5-1 and TRBJ1-1, with D uncertain. The DNA ends 3 residues before the CDR3 does, and the rest of the CDR3 is filled in from the germline J gene. CDR3 length: 13 amino acids. Germline V gene sequence: CDR1 SGHRS, CDR2 YFSETQ. V was cut by 3 bases and J by 1 base, with 7 bases left in between.

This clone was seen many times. The part of the CDR3 DNA that was read is TGCAGCGTGACCGTCGGACAGGGTCCCTACGAG. Translated, it gives CSVTVGQGPYE. The full CDR3 reads CSVTVGQGPYEQYF. This chain connects TRBV29-1 to TRBJ2-7; 8 bases align to TRBD1. Coverage ceases 3 residues before the CDR3 finishes, and the germline J gene fills in the end. CDR1 and CDR2 (germline): SQVTM, ANQGSEA. This CDR3 contains 14 residues. V gave up 6 bases and J gave up 2 bases; unmatched junction bases: 9.

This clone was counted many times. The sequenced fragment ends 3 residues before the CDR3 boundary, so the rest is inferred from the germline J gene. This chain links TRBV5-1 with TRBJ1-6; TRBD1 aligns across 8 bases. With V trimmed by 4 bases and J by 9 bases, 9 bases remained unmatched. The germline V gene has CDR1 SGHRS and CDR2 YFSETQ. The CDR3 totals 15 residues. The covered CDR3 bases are TGCGCCAGCAGCCCAGGACAGGGTTTAAGTTCACCC. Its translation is CASSPGQGLSSP. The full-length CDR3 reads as CASSPGQGLSSPLHF. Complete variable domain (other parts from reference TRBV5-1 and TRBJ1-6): KAGVTQTPRYLIKTRGQQVTLSCSPISGHRSVSWYQQTPGQGLQFLFEYFSETQRNKGNFPGRFSGRQFSNSRSEMNVSTLELGDSALYLCASSPGQGLSSPLHFGNGTRLTVT.

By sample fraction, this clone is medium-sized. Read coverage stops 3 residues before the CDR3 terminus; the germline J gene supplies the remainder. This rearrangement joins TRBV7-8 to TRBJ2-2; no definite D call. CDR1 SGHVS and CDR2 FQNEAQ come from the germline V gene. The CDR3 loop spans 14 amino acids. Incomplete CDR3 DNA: TGTGCCAGCAGCTTAAGGTCTTTTAATGAAAAG. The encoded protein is CASSLRSFNEK. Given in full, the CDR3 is CASSLRSFNEKLFF.

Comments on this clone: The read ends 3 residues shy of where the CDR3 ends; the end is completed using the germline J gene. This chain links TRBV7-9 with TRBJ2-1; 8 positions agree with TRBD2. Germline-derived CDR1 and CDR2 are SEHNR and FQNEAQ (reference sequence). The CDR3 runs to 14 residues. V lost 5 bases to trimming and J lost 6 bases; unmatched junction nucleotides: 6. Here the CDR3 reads CASSPLAVGNEQFF. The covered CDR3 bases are TGTGCCAGCAGCCCACTAGCGGTTGGCAATGAG. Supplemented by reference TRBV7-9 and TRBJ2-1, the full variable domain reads DTGVSQNPRHKITKRGQNVTFRCDPISEHNRLYWYRQTLGQGPEFLTYFQNEAQLEKSRLLSDRFSAERPKGSFSTLEIQRTEQGDSAMYLCASSPLAVGNEQFFGPGTRLTVL.

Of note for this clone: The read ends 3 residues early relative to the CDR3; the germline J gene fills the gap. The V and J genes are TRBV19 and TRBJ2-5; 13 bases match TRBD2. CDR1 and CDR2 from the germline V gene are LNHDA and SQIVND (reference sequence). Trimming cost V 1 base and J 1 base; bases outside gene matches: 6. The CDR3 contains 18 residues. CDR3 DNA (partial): TGTGCCAGTAGTATAGCCTGGAGGACTAGCGGGAGCCAAGAGACC. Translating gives CASSIAWRTSGSQET. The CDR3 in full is CASSIAWRTSGSQETQYF.

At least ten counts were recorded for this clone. Incomplete CDR3 DNA: TGCGCCAGCAGCTTGGGGCAGGAGACTAAAGTCCAAGAGACC. This sequence encodes CASSLGQETKVQET. The whole CDR3 reads CASSLGQETKVQETQYF. This chain connects TRBV5-1 to TRBJ2-5, with D possibly TRBD2 on 5 matching bases. The read ends 3 residues early relative to the CDR3; the germline J gene fills the gap. V shed 0 bases and J shed 1 base, with 16 bases lying between them. Germline V gene sequence: CDR1 SGHRS, CDR2 YFSETQ. This CDR3 spans 17 amino acids.

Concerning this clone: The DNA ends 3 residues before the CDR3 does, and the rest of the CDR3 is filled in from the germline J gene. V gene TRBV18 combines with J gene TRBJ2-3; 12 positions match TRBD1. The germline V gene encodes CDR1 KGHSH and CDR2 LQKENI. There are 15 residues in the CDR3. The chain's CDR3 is CASSPGQGAQETQYF. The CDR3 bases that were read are TGTGCCAGCTCTCCGGGACAGGGGGCCCAAGAGACG.

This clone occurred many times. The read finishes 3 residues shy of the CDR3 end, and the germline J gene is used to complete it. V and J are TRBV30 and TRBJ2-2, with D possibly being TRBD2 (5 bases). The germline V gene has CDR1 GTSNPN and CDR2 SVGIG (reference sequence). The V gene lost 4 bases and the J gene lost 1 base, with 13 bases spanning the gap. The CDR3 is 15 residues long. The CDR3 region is CAWTPGKGNTGELFF. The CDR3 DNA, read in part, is TGTGCCTGGACCCCGGGGAAGGGGAACACCGGGGAG.

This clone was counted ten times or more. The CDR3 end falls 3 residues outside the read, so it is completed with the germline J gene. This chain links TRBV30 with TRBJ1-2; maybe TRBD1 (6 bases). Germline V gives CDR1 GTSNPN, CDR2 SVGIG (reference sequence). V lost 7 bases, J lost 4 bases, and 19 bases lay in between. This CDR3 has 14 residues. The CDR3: CASGTPRVGYGYTF. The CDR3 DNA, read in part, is TGTGCCTCCGGGACACCTCGGGTTGGCTATGGC.